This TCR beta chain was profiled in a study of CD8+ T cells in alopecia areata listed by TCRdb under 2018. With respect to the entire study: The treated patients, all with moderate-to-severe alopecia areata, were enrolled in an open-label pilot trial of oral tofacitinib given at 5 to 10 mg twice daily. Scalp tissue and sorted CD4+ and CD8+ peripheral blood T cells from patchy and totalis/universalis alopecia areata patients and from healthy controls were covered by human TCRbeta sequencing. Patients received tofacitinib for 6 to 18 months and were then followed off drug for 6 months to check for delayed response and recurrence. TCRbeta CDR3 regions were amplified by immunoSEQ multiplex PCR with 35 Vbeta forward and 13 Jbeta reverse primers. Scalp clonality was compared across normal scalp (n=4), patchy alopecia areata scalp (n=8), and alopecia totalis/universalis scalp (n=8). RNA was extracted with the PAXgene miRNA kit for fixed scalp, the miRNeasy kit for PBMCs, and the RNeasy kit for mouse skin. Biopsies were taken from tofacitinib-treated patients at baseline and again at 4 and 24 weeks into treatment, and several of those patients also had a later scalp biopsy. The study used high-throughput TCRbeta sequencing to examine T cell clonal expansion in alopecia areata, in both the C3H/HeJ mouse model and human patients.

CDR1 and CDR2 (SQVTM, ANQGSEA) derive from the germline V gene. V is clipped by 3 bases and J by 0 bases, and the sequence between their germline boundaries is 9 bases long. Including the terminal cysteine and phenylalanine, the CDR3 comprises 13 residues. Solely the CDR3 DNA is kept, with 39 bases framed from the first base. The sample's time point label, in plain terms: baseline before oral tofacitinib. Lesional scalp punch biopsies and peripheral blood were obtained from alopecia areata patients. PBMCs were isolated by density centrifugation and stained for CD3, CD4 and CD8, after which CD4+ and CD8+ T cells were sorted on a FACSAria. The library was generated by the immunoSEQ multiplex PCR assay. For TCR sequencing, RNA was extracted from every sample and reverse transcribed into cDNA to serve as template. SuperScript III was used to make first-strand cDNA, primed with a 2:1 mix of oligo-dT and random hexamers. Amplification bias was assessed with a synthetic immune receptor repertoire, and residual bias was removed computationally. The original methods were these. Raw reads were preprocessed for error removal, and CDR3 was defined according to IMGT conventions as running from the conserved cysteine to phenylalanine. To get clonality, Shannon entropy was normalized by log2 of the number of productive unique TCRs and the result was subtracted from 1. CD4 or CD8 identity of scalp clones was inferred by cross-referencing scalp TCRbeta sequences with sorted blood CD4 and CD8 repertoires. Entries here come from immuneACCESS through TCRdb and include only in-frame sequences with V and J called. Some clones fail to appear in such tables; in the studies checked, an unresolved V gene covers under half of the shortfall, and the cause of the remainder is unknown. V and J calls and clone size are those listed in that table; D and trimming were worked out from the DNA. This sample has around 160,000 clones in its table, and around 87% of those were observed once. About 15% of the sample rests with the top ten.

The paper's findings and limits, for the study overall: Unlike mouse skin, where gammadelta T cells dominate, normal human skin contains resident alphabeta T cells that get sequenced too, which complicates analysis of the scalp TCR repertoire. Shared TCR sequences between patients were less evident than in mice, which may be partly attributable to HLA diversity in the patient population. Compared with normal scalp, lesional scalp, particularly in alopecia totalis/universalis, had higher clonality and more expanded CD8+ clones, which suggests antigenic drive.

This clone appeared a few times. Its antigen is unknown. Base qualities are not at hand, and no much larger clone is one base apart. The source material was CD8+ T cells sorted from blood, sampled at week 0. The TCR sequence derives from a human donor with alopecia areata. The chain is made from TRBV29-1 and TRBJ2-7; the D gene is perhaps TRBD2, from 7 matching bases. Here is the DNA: TGCAGCGTTGAGGGGGGGCTCTCCTACGAGCAGTACTTC. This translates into CSVEGGLSYEQYF.